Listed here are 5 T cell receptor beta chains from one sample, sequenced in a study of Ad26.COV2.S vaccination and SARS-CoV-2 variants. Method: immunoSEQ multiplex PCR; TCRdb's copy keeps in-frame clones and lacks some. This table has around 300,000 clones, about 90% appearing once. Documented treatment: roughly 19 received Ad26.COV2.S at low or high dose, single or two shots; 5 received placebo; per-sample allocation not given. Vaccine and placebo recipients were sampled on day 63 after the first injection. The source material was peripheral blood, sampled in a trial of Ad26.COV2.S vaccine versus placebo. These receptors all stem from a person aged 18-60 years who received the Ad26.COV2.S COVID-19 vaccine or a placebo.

CDR3 DNA sequence: TGTGCCAGCAGCTTCACGACTAGCGGGAGATGGAATGAGCAGTTCTTC. Translation gives CASSFTTSGRWNEQFF. This chain joins TRBV9 and TRBJ2-1, with TRBD2 matching 12 bases. The length of the CDR3 is 16 residues. Germline V gene lookup returns CDR1 SGDLS and CDR2 YYNGEE. V was pared by 4 bases and J by 7 bases, with 9 bases of the junction left unmatched. Variable domain in full (rest from reference TRBV9 and TRBJ2-1): DSGVTQTPKHLITATGQRVTLRCSPRSGDLSVYWYQQSLDQGLQFLIQYYNGEERAKGNILERFSAQQFPDLHSELNLSSLELGDSALYFCASSFTTSGRWNEQFFGPGTRLTVL.

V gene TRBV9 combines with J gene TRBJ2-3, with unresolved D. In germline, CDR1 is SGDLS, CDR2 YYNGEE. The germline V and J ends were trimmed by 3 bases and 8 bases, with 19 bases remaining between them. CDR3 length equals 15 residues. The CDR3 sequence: CASSGSPSSHGTQYF. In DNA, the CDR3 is TGTGCCAGCAGCGGATCCCCCTCAAGCCATGGTACGCAGTATTTT.

This CDR3 reads CASSLATIYTGELFF. CDR3 bases: TGTGCCAGCAGCTTAGCGACAATCTACACCGGGGAGCTGTTTTTT. The chain employs TRBV7-2 and TRBJ2-2, with D unclear. The CDR3 loop spans 15 amino acids. Germline-derived CDR1 and CDR2 are SGHTA and FQGNSA. V was shortened by 0 bases and J by 3 bases, with 8 bases between the two germline ends.

The CDR3 DNA follows: TGTGCCAGCTCCCTCCTAGGAGTTAGCACAGATACGCAGTATTTT. Translation gives CASSLLGVSTDTQYF. The chain links TRBV7-2 to TRBJ2-3; D is unresolved. The length of the CDR3 is 15 residues. Deletions cut 8 bases from V and 0 bases from J, with 15 bases between. Germline CDR1 is SGHTA and CDR2 is FQGNSA.

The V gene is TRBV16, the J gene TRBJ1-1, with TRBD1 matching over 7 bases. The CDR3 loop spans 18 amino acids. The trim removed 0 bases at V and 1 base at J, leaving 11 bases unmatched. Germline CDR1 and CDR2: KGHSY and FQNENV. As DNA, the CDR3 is TGTGCCAGCAGCCAATCTCTCAGCGGGGACAGATGGAACACTGAAGCTTTCTTT. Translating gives CASSQSLSGDRWNTEAFF.